Listed below are T cell receptor beta chains from one sample, sequenced in a study of shared T cell receptors in the human thymus. Clones were sequenced by immunoSEQ multiplex PCR, and TCRdb holds only the in-frame ones, with some missing. The repertoire includes about 380,000 clones, 85% to 95% of them detected once, and around 0.018% sits in the top ten. The sequenced sample was thymocytes. These receptors all stem from a human donor. Both conserved end residues are part of each CDR3. The order of the fields is clone size, D gene, V gene, J gene, CDR3 protein, CDR3 DNA. D genes are given only for firm matches. Only part of the rows carry a size: once, few, many, or a class if the clone is expanded.

>NA|TRBD2|TRBV11-2|TRBJ2-3
CASSLEERGFGRDTQYF
TGTGCCAGCAGCTTAGAAGAGCGGGGGTTTGGCAGGGATACGCAGTATTTT
>NA|TRBD1|TRBV9|TRBJ2-2
CASSSRDRGRKDTGELFF
TGTGCCAGCAGCTCCCGGGACAGGGGGCGCAAGGACACCGGGGAGCTGTTTTTT
>NA|TRBD1|TRBV10-2|TRBJ1-5
CASSESGGWGTGDNQPQHF
TGCGCCAGCAGTGAGTCAGGGGGTTGGGGGACAGGAGATAATCAGCCCCAGCATTTT
>NA|TRBD1|TRBV28|TRBJ2-7
CASSSGTDYEQYF
TGTGCCAGCAGTTCCGGGACAGACTACGAGCAGTACTTC
>once|NA|TRBV20-1|TRBJ2-1
CSACGTFF
TGCAGTGCCTGCGGAACTTTCTTC
>NA|NA|TRBV5-1|TRBJ2-7
CASSFIGNKRQYEQYF
TGCGCCAGCAGCTTTATCGGGAATAAGCGCCAATACGAGCAGTACTTC
>NA|NA|TRBV14|TRBJ1-4
CASSERGEAEKLFF
TGTGCCAGCAGCGAGAGGGGAGAAGCTGAAAAACTGTTTTTT
>once|NA|TRBV6-1|TRBJ2-3
CASRPGSLGDTQYF
TGTGCCAGTCGACCCGGCAGCCTCGGCGATACGCAGTATTTT
>NA|TRBD2|TRBV7-2|TRBJ2-7
CASSGTSGETYEQYF
TGTGCCAGCAGCGGGACTAGCGGGGAGACCTACGAGCAGTACTTC
>few|NA|TRBV20-1|TRBJ1-1
CSASSSEAFF
TGCAGTGCTAGCTCGAGTGAAGCTTTCTTT
>NA|NA|TRBV7-9|TRBJ2-1
CASSATEQFF
TGTGCCAGCAGCGCGACGGAGCAGTTCTTC
>NA|NA|TRBV29-1|TRBJ1-4
CSVAAAATNEKLFF
TGCAGCGTTGCGGCGGCCGCAACTAATGAAAAACTGTTTTTT
>NA|NA|TRBV2|TRBJ2-5
CAGGRGETQYF
TGTGCCGGTGGACGGGGGGAGACCCAGTACTTC
>once|TRBD2|TRBV7-9|TRBJ2-7
CASSLVFLGRESPSYEQYF
TGTGCCAGCAGCTTAGTCTTCCTCGGGCGGGAGAGCCCCTCCTACGAGCAGTACTTC
>NA|NA|TRBV5-6|TRBJ2-1
CASSPGISSYNEQFF
TGTGCCAGCAGCCCGGGGATCAGCTCCTACAATGAGCAGTTCTTC
>NA|NA|TRBV28|TRBJ1-2
CASSLRDLNGGYTF
TGTGCCAGCAGTTTAAGGGACTTAAATGGTGGCTACACCTTC
>NA|NA|TRBV7-2|TRBJ2-1
CASSQYPGAPYNEQFF
TGTGCCAGCAGCCAATACCCGGGAGCCCCCTACAATGAGCAGTTCTTC
>NA|TRBD2|TRBV19|TRBJ2-1
CASSTLKREGQGSYNEQFF
TGTGCCAGTAGTACCCTGAAGCGGGAGGGCCAGGGTTCCTACAATGAGCAGTTCTTC
>NA|NA|TRBV28|TRBJ2-1
CASSLPRHRKDYNEQFF
TGTGCCAGCAGTTTACCTCGACATAGAAAAGATTACAATGAGCAGTTCTTC
>NA|NA|TRBV28|TRBJ1-2
CASRERRGNSGYTF
TGTGCCAGCAGGGAGCGCAGGGGCAACTCTGGCTACACCTTC
>NA|NA|TRBV28|TRBJ2-3
CASSLGRWGTHTDTQYF
TGTGCCAGCAGTTTGGGGCGGTGGGGGACCCACACAGATACGCAGTATTTT
>NA|TRBD1|TRBV6-5|TRBJ2-7
CASSRPGQGPIEQYF
TGTGCCAGCAGCCGCCCGGGACAGGGCCCTATCGAGCAGTACTTC
>NA|TRBD2|TRBV10-3|TRBJ2-5
CAISESVAGGRFAETQYF
TGTGCCATCAGTGAGTCAGTAGCGGGAGGCCGATTTGCGGAGACCCAGTACTTC
>NA|TRBD2|TRBV28|TRBJ2-7
CASSSKREGYCEQYF
TGTGCCAGCAGCAGCAAGCGGGAGGGCTATTGCGAGCAGTACTTC
>NA|NA|TRBV7-4|TRBJ2-7
CASSLSPGRGKFCEQYF
TGTGCCAGCAGTTTATCCCCGGGCAGGGGAAAATTCTGCGAGCAGTACTTC
>NA|NA|TRBV29-1|TRBJ1-2
CSVGWTYYGYTF
TGCAGCGTTGGTTGGACCTACTATGGCTACACCTTC
>NA|TRBD2|TRBV15|TRBJ2-2
CATSRPPGLVIVKPLGELFF
TGTGCCACCAGCAGACCCCCGGGACTAGTTATCGTTAAGCCCCTCGGGGAGCTGTTTTTT
>NA|TRBD2|TRBV4-2|TRBJ2-3
CASTNSEREGRDTQYF
TGTGCCAGCACTAATTCTGAGCGGGAGGGCCGAGATACGCAGTATTTT
>NA|TRBD1|TRBV6-5|TRBJ1-2
CASSYPEGGLYGYTF
TGTGCCAGCAGTTACCCCGAAGGGGGCCTCTATGGCTACACCTTC
>NA|TRBD1|TRBV6-5|TRBJ2-7
CASSFTWTGGAREQYF
TGTGCCAGCAGTTTCACTTGGACAGGGGGCGCAAGGGAGCAGTACTTC
>NA|NA|TRBV5-8|TRBJ1-2
CASSRPTGPFYGYTF
TGTGCCAGCAGCAGGCCGACAGGCCCATTTTATGGCTACACCTTC
>NA|NA|TRBV4-1|TRBJ2-3
CASSQERASYTDTQYF
TGCGCCAGCAGCCAAGAAAGGGCTAGCTACACAGATACGCAGTATTTT
>NA|NA|TRBV6-1|TRBJ1-1
CASSEAASNTEAFF
TGTGCCAGCAGTGAAGCAGCGAGTAACACTGAAGCTTTCTTT
>NA|TRBD2|TRBV9|TRBJ2-7
CASSAHGTSDGEQYF
TGTGCCAGCAGCGCCCACGGGACTAGCGACGGCGAGCAGTACTTC
>NA|TRBD2|TRBV27|TRBJ2-3
CASSLTSGGTDTQYF
TGTGCCAGCAGTTTGACTAGCGGGGGGACAGATACGCAGTATTTT
>NA|TRBD2|TRBV10-2|TRBJ2-1
CASVRLAGAYNEQFF
TGCGCCAGCGTTCGACTAGCGGGGGCTTACAATGAGCAGTTCTTC
>NA|NA|TRBV10-3|TRBJ2-3
CAISPPERRSTDTQYF
TGTGCCATCAGTCCCCCCGAGCGCAGGAGCACAGATACGCAGTATTTT
>NA|TRBD2|TRBV27|TRBJ2-7
CASSPGTKLYEQYF
TGTGCCAGCAGTCCGGGGACTAAGCTATACGAGCAGTACTTC
>NA|NA|TRBV6-1|TRBJ2-1
CASSEGGATYNEQFF
TGTGCCAGCAGTGAAGGAGGGGCTACCTACAATGAGCAGTTCTTC
>NA|NA|TRBV15|TRBJ1-2
CATAGLSYGYTF
TGTGCCACTGCCGGTTTGAGCTATGGCTACACCTTC
>once|NA|TRBV28|TRBJ2-1
CASRKQGYNEQFF
TGTGCCAGCAGGAAACAGGGTTACAATGAGCAGTTCTTC
>NA|TRBD2|TRBV18|TRBJ2-1
CASSPPGLAGGPGNEQFF
TGTGCCAGCTCTCCTCCGGGACTAGCGGGAGGCCCGGGGAATGAGCAGTTCTTC
>NA|TRBD1|TRBV5-4|TRBJ2-7
CASSPGGARRIPSSYEQYF
TGTGCCAGCAGCCCAGGGGGCGCGCGGCGAATCCCCAGCTCCTACGAGCAGTACTTC
>few|NA|TRBV27|TRBJ1-5
CASSLQGKGRQPQHF
TGTGCCAGCAGTTTGCAGGGCAAGGGTAGACAGCCCCAGCATTTT
>NA|NA|TRBV7-9|TRBJ2-7
CASSLEPCNYEQYF
TGTGCCAGCAGCCTAGAACCCTGCAATTACGAGCAGTACTTC
>NA|TRBD2|TRBV7-8|TRBJ2-1
CASSLAISAGGAKGPTYNEQFF
TGTGCCAGCAGCTTAGCGATTTCGGCGGGGGGGGCGAAGGGTCCTACCTACAATGAGCAGTTCTTC
>NA|TRBD2|TRBV5-1|TRBJ2-7
CASSRVAGGSYEQYF
TGCGCCAGCAGCAGGGTAGCGGGAGGCTCCTACGAGCAGTACTTC
>NA|TRBD1|TRBV27|TRBJ1-5
CASRPSPGGQEAFQPQHF
TGTGCCAGCAGACCCTCCCCCGGGGGACAGGAGGCCTTCCAGCCCCAGCATTTT
>once|NA|TRBV6-5|TRBJ2-7
CASSSERAPSYEQYF
TGTGCCAGCAGTTCCGAGCGGGCCCCGTCCTACGAGCAGTACTTC
>NA|NA|TRBV6-5|TRBJ2-1
CASSSTDNEQFF
TGTGCCAGCAGTAGTACCGACAATGAGCAGTTCTTC
>NA|TRBD1|TRBV10-2|TRBJ2-1
CASSPGTGAYNEQFF
TGCGCCAGCAGTCCCGGGACAGGGGCCTACAATGAGCAGTTCTTC
>NA|NA|TRBV5-8|TRBJ2-2
CASSLGRGSDANTGELFF
TGTGCCAGCAGCTTAGGGAGGGGGTCAGACGCGAACACCGGGGAGCTGTTTTTT
>NA|NA|TRBV7-2|TRBJ2-7
CASSLRAPGPYEQYF
TGTGCCAGCAGCCTAAGGGCCCCAGGGCCCTACGAGCAGTACTTC
>NA|TRBD2|TRBV11-1|TRBJ2-7
CASSPVPSGSKLDEQYF
TGTGCCAGCAGCCCCGTTCCTAGCGGGAGTAAACTTGACGAGCAGTACTTC